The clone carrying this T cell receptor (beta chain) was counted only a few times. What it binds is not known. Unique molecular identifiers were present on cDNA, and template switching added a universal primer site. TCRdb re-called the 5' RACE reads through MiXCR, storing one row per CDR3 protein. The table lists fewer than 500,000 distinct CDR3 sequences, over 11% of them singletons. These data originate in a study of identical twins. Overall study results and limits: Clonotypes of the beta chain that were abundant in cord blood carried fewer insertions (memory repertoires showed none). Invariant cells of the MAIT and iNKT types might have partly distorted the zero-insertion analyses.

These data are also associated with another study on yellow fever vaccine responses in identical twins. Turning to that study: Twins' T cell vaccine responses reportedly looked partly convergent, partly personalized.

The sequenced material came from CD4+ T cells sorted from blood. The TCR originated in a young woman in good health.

The CDR3 sequence: CASSYRTGGANYGYTF. CDR3 coding DNA: TGTGCCAGCAGTTACCGTACAGGGGGCGCTAACTATGGCTACACCTTC. The gene calls are TRBV6-5 and TRBJ1-2; 9 bases map to TRBD1. Germline CDR1 reads MNHEY; CDR2 reads SVGAGI. V lost 2 bases and J lost 0; bases outside the gene matches: 4. This CDR3 region has 16 residues.